This is a list of T cell receptor beta chains from one sample in a study of a mutant IDH1 vaccine in newly diagnosed glioma. Their antigens are not known. Only in-frame clones appear in the TCRdb table, and some are missing; sequencing was by immunoSEQ multiplex PCR. The sample holds roughly 110,000 clones, almost 90% seen once. Sequenced here: PBMCs, sampled from a glioma patient whose treatment included an IDH1 peptide vaccine. The source of these receptors is a woman aged 45 to 65 with glioma. Each CDR3 is given with its conserved first and last residue. The D gene is left open where the match is weak. Clone sizes are given selectively: once, few, many, or a class where the clone is expanded.

>TRBJ2-1|TRBD2|NA|TRBV4-2
TGTGCCAGCAGCCTTACCGGGACTAGCGGGAATAATGAGCAGTTCTTC
CASSLTGTSGNNEQFF
>TRBJ2-1|NA|NA|TRBV5-1
TGCGCCAGCAGCAACGGGGAGATCGGTTACAATGAGCAGTTCTTC
CASSNGEIGYNEQFF
>TRBJ1-1|NA|NA|TRBV7-9
TGTGCCAGCAGCTCCACCGGGCGGAACACTGAAGCTTTCTTT
CASSSTGRNTEAFF
>TRBJ2-7|TRBD2|NA|TRBV10-2
TGCGCCAGCAGTGAGTCCCACCGGACTAGCGGGAACGAGCAGTACTTC
CASSESHRTSGNEQYF
>TRBJ2-7|TRBD2|NA|TRBV19
TGTGCCAGTAGTCTTCGACTAGCGGGAGTCTACGAGCAGTACTTC
CASSLRLAGVYEQYF
>TRBJ1-6|NA|NA|TRBV7-2
TGTGCCAGCAGCTCCTCTACCTATAATTCACCCCTCCACTTT
CASSSSTYNSPLHF
>TRBJ1-4|TRBD1|NA|TRBV9
TGTGCCAGCAGCGTAGTTGCAGGGGGCTATGAAAAACTGTTTTTT
CASSVVAGGYEKLFF
>TRBJ2-3|TRBD2|NA|TRBV29-1
TGCAGCGTTGGAAGCGGGGCACGCACAGATACGCAGTATTTT
CSVGSGARTDTQYF
>TRBJ2-5|NA|NA|TRBV7-9
TGTGCCAGCAGCCGGTGGCAGCAAGAGACCCAGTACTTC
CASSRWQQETQYF
>TRBJ2-7|TRBD1|NA|TRBV5-1
TGCGCCAGCAGCTTCAGGGGGACCTTATACGAGCAGTACTTC
CASSFRGTLYEQYF
>TRBJ2-7|TRBD1|once|TRBV6-5
TGTGCCAGCAGTTACTCGAGGACAGGGGGCTCCTACGAGCAGTACTTC
CASSYSRTGGSYEQYF
>TRBJ2-7|NA|NA|TRBV9
TGTGCCAGCAGCGGAACCTCCTACGAGCAGTACTTC
CASSGTSYEQYF
>TRBJ2-5|NA|NA|TRBV7-9
TGTGCCAGCAGCGAGTGGACCGAGACCCAGTACTTC
CASSEWTETQYF
>TRBJ1-3|NA|NA|TRBV29-1
TGCAGCGTTGCATGGGGAAACACCATATATTTT
CSVAWGNTIYF
>TRBJ1-4|NA|NA|TRBV27
TGTGCCAGCAGATCTGGACGCTTAACTAATGAAAAACTGTTTTTT
CASRSGRLTNEKLFF
>TRBJ1-1|NA|once|TRBV29-1
TGCAGCGTTGTAGGGCCATTGGAGACTGAAGCTTTCTTT
CSVVGPLETEAFF
>TRBJ2-5|NA|NA|TRBV5-1
TGCGCCAGCAGCTTGTCCCCCCAGGGACAAGAGACCCAGTACTTC
CASSLSPQGQETQYF
>TRBJ2-7|TRBD2|NA|TRBV27
TGTGCCAGCAGTTTACAGCGGGAGGACCACGAGCAGTACTTC
CASSLQREDHEQYF
>TRBJ1-6|NA|NA|TRBV2
TGTGCCAGCATCAGGGACCCCCATAATTCACCCCTCCACTTT
CASIRDPHNSPLHF
>TRBJ1-5|NA|once|TRBV7-2
TGTGCCAGCAGCTTAGCGGGAGGGAATAGCAATCAGCCCCAGCATTTT
CASSLAGGNSNQPQHF
>TRBJ2-1|TRBD2|NA|TRBV5-4
TGTGCCAGCAGAAAACAGGGGGCACCGGGACTAGCGGACAATGAGCAGTTCTTC
CASRKQGAPGLADNEQFF
>TRBJ2-1|NA|NA|TRBV5-4
TGTGCCAGCAGCCAAGATGGGACCTACAATGAGCAGTTCTTC
CASSQDGTYNEQFF
>TRBJ1-5|TRBD1|NA|TRBV6-1
TGTGCCAGCAGTGAATGGACAGGGGGCTTTGAGCAGCCCCAGCATTTT
CASSEWTGGFEQPQHF
>TRBJ2-1|TRBD2|NA|TRBV28
TGTGCCAGCAGTTTAGGACTAGGGGCGTACAATGAGCAGTTCTTC
CASSLGLGAYNEQFF
>TRBJ2-1|NA|NA|TRBV29-1
TGCAGCGTTGGCCCCCTGCAGCGAGGGTACAATGAGCAGTTCTTC
CSVGPLQRGYNEQFF
>TRBJ2-2|TRBD2|NA|TRBV6-5
TGTGCCAGCAGTCAGCGGGGCCCAAATCCCGGGGAGCTGTTTTTT
CASSQRGPNPGELFF
>TRBJ1-1|NA|NA|TRBV28
TGTGCCAGCCTTACAGCTAACACTGAAGCTTTCTTT
CASLTANTEAFF
>TRBJ1-1|NA|NA|TRBV18
TGTGCCAGCTCACCAAGTACAGGGACCACTGAAGCTTTCTTT
CASSPSTGTTEAFF
>TRBJ2-3|TRBD1|NA|TRBV5-1
TGCGCCAGCAGCTCGACAGGGGGCTTAGATACGCAGTATTTT
CASSSTGGLDTQYF
>TRBJ1-1|TRBD1|NA|TRBV7-3
TGTGCCAGCAGTCTACAACCGGGACAGGGGGGCACTGAAGCTTTCTTT
CASSLQPGQGGTEAFF
>TRBJ2-7|NA|NA|TRBV6-5
TGTGCCAGCAGTTATTTACCGGAGGGGGTCGGGGAGCAGTACTTC
CASSYLPEGVGEQYF
>TRBJ1-5|NA|NA|TRBV5-8
TGTGCCAGCAGCCCCTTCAAGCTGACAGAAGATAGCAATCAGCCCCAGCATTTT
CASSPFKLTEDSNQPQHF
>TRBJ2-7|NA|NA|TRBV5-6
TGTGCCAGCAGCTGGTCCCGAGGAGAGCAGTACTTC
CASSWSRGEQYF
>TRBJ2-1|TRBD2|once|TRBV2
TGTGCCAGCGGACGGACTAGCTTTTACAATGAGCAGTTCTTC
CASGRTSFYNEQFF
>TRBJ1-2|NA|NA|TRBV9
TGTGCCAGCAGCGTCTCACCAGCTAACTATGGCTACACCTTC
CASSVSPANYGYTF
>TRBJ2-7|NA|NA|TRBV9
TGTGCCAGCAGCGGAGGGGACCACAGCTCCTACGAGCAGTACTTC
CASSGGDHSSYEQYF
>TRBJ2-7|NA|NA|TRBV28
TGTGCCAGCACCACGGCCACGGCAGGGGAATACGAGCAGTACTTC
CASTTATAGEYEQYF
>TRBJ2-2|NA|NA|TRBV5-1
TGCGCCAGCAGCTTGCGACAGGACTCCACCGGGGAGCTGTTTTTT
CASSLRQDSTGELFF
>TRBJ2-3|NA|once|TRBV5-6
TGTGCCAGCAGCTTGGGTAGCACAGATACGCAGTATTTT
CASSLGSTDTQYF
>TRBJ1-1|NA|NA|TRBV5-1
TGCGCCAGCAGCTTGGCCCTGGGGGCGAAGACTGAAGCTTTCTTT
CASSLALGAKTEAFF
>TRBJ1-2|TRBD1|NA|TRBV11-2
TGTGCCAGCAGCGTAGGGACAGGGGGCGAACTTGGCTACACCTTC
CASSVGTGGELGYTF
>TRBJ1-4|TRBD1|NA|TRBV5-1
TGCGCCAGCAGCTTGGCGGGACAGGGGACAACTAATGAAAAACTGTTTTTT
CASSLAGQGTTNEKLFF
>TRBJ1-1|NA|NA|TRBV4-1
TGCGCCAGCAGCCAAGTGGAGGGGAACACTGAAGCTTTCTTT
CASSQVEGNTEAFF
>TRBJ2-2|NA|NA|TRBV4-1
TGCGCCAGCAAGATGAACACCGGGGAGCTGTTTTTT
CASKMNTGELFF
>TRBJ2-7|TRBD1|NA|TRBV5-5
TGTGCCAGCAGCCCGGACGGGGACAGGGGGCCATACGAGCAGTACTTC
CASSPDGDRGPYEQYF
>TRBJ2-7|NA|NA|TRBV28
TGTGCCAGCAGTTTAAGGCCCCACGAGCAGTACTTC
CASSLRPHEQYF
>TRBJ2-1|NA|NA|TRBV11-3
TGTGCCAGCAGCGCCGTGGCAACCAATGAGCAGTTCTTC
CASSAVATNEQFF
>TRBJ2-7|NA|NA|TRBV7-9
TGTGCCAGCAGCCCTGACTACCCAGACTGGGAGCAGTACTTC
CASSPDYPDWEQYF
>TRBJ2-7|NA|NA|TRBV5-1
TGCGCCAGCAGCTTGGGAGTAAGTTCCTACGAGCAGTACTTC
CASSLGVSSYEQYF
>TRBJ1-4|NA|NA|TRBV27
TGTGCCAGCAGTTTTGGGACAAAGAATGAAAAACTGTTTTTT
CASSFGTKNEKLFF
>TRBJ2-1|NA|once|TRBV20-1
TGCAGTGCTCGGGACTTCAATGAGCAGTTCTTC
CSARDFNEQFF
>TRBJ2-1|TRBD2|NA|TRBV19
TGTGCCAGTAGTATCCGACTAGCGGAGCTCAATGAGCAGTTCTTC
CASSIRLAELNEQFF
>TRBJ2-1|NA|NA|TRBV6-5
TGTGCCAGCAGCCTTCCTCCGTACAATGAGCAGTTCTTC
CASSLPPYNEQFF
>TRBJ1-3|NA|NA|TRBV28
TGTGCCAGCAGTCAAAGCCACTCTGGAAACACCATATATTTT
CASSQSHSGNTIYF
>TRBJ1-1|TRBD1|once|TRBV9
TGTGCCAGCAGCGCGACAGGGGGCAGTACTGAAGCTTTCTTT
CASSATGGSTEAFF
>TRBJ1-1|TRBD1|NA|TRBV27
TGTGCCAGCAGTTTACCTCCGACAGGGGAAGCTTTCTTT
CASSLPPTGEAFF
>TRBJ1-3|TRBD1|NA|TRBV9
TGTGCCAGCAGCCCAGGACAGGGGACAAACACCATATATTTT
CASSPGQGTNTIYF
>TRBJ2-4|NA|NA|TRBV7-9
TGTGCCAGCAGCGACCGTGAACTGGCCAAAAACATTCAGTACTTC
CASSDRELAKNIQYF